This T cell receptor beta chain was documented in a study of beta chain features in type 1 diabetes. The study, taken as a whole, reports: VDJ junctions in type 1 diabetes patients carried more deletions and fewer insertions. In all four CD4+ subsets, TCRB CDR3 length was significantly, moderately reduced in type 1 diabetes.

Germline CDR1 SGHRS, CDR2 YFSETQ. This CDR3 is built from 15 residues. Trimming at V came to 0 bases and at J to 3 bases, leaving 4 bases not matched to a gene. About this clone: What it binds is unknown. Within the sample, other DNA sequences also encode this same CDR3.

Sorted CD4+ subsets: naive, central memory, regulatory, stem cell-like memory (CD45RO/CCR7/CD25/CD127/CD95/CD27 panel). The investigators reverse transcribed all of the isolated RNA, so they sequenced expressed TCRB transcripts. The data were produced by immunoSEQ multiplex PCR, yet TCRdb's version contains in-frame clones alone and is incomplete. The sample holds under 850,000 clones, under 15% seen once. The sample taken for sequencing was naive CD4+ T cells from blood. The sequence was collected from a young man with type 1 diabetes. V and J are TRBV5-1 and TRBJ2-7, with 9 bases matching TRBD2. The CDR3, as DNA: TGCGCCAGCAGCTTGGATCTAGCGGGGAGCTACGAGCAGTACTTC. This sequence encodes CASSLDLAGSYEQYF.